This T cell receptor beta chain was sequenced during a study of CD8 T cells in ankylosing spondylitis. Each TCR beta library was made by quantitative 5'-RACE that incorporated molecular barcodes. MiXCR was run by TCRdb on the 5' RACE reads, yielding one entry per CDR3 protein. This sample has 250,000 or so distinct CDR3 sequences, with 18% found just once. Between the trimmed V and J ends, which lost 5 bases and 7 bases, there was a span of 17 bases. CDR3 length: 14 residues. The germline V gene has CDR1 LGHNA and CDR2 YNFKEQ. Study results and limitations: The study identified a TCR beta motif of several highly homologous variants that appeared characteristic of ankylosing spondylitis blood. Within peripheral blood, clones linked to disease were CD8+ and relatively rare. Reports say disease-linked clones showed up significantly more in matched ankylosing spondylitis synovial fluid.

This clonotype has just a few counts. Antigen unknown. Sequencing was carried out using blood, either unsorted or a sorted T cell fraction (not recorded which). This clonotype was obtained from a male donor with ankylosing spondylitis or in good health (not recorded which). This rearrangement joins TRBV4-2 to TRBJ1-2, with a possible D match to TRBD1 (5 bases). The CDR3 sequence is CASSTRPGESGYTF. The CDR3 nucleotides are TGTGCCAGCAGCACACGACCGGGGGAGTCTGGCTACACCTTC.